Listed here is a single TCR beta chain. This specimen comes from a study of blood T cell repertoires in COVID-19. Study-wide background: PBMCs, B-cell-depleted T cells, or T cells provided the cDNA or gDNA that made up the material.

The V and J ends lost 2 bases and 6 bases respectively, with 19 bases between them. This CDR3 region has 15 residues. Per germline, CDR1 GTSNPN and CDR2 SVGIG (reference sequence). Clones were sequenced by immunoSEQ multiplex PCR, and TCRdb holds only the in-frame ones, with some missing. Of approximately 41,000 clones in the sample, approximately 80% are singletons; the top ten hold around 45%. Sample: peripheral blood. This rearrangement joins TRBV30 to TRBJ1-2; the D is unclear. This receptor was taken from a woman older than 75 with acute or convalescent COVID-19. The CDR3 is CAWSKGRRTLNGYTF. The CDR3 DNA reads TGTGCCTGGAGTAAAGGGAGACGGACCCTGAATGGCTACACCTTC.